These 6 T cell receptor beta chains were all obtained from the same sample, sequenced in a study of siplizumab effects on memory and regulatory T cells. Profiled with immunoSEQ multiplex PCR; TCRdb holds only in-frame clones, not every one. The sample holds some 100,000 clones, about 94% seen once. Material: non-Treg CD4+ T cells sorted from blood. The source of these receptors is a human donor in good health.

CDR3 DNA: TGTGCCAGCACTCCGGGACATACACCAGACGAGCAGTACTTC. As protein: CASTPGHTPDEQYF. V and J are TRBV6-1 and TRBJ2-7, with D perhaps matching TRBD1 (6 bases). This CDR3 is 14 amino acids long. V gave up 7 bases and J gave up 5 bases, with 18 bases separating them. Looked up from germline, CDR1 is MNHNS and CDR2 is SASEGT.

This chain connects TRBV30 to TRBJ2-7; possibly TRBD1 or TRBD2 for D (5 bases each). The CDR3 totals 14 residues. Per germline, CDR1 GTSNPN and CDR2 SVGIG (reference sequence). V gave up 2 bases and J gave up 9 bases, with 20 bases separating them. The CDR3 DNA reads TGTGCCTGGAGTCCGGGGCAGGGAGTTAGGGTGCAGTACTTC. Translated: CAWSPGQGVRVQYF.

The J gene is TRBJ2-1, the V gene TRBV9; no definite D call. Germline V gene data show CDR1 as SGDLS and CDR2 as YYNGEE. Trimming cost V 0 bases and J 0 bases, with 7 bases left between them. The CDR3 is 15 amino acids. The CDR3 loop is CASSVGSRSYNEQFF. For the CDR3, the DNA is TGTGCCAGCAGCGTAGGTTCCCGCTCCTACAATGAGCAGTTCTTC.

The chain links TRBV5-5 to TRBJ1-1, with D hard to call. V lost 0 bases, J lost 4 bases, and 10 bases lay in between. Germline-derived CDR1 and CDR2 are SGHKS and YYEKEE (reference sequence). The CDR3 totals 14 residues. The CDR3 region has the DNA TGTGCCAGCAGCTTGGCCGGTCGTGGCACTGAAGCTTTCTTT. Its translation: CASSLAGRGTEAFF.

V and J are TRBV29-1 and TRBJ2-7, with TRBD1 identical over 9 bases. J gave up 3 bases and V 0 bases, and 0 bases lay outside the gene matches. CDR3 size: 13 residues. Germline V lookup: CDR1 SQVTM, CDR2 ANQGSEA. CDR3 coding DNA: TGCAGCGTTGAAGAGGACAGGGGCTACGAGCAGTACTTC. As protein: CSVEEDRGYEQYF.

The chain employs TRBV30 and TRBJ1-2; D possibly corresponds to TRBD1 (6 bases). Germline CDR1 is GTSNPN and CDR2 is SVGIG (reference sequence). CDR3 size: 14 residues. Trimming took 5 bases from V and 2 from J, leaving 15 bases between them. CDR3 sequence (DNA): TGTGCCTGGGGTCCATCCGGACAGAACTATGGCTACACCTTC. Its translation is CAWGPSGQNYGYTF.